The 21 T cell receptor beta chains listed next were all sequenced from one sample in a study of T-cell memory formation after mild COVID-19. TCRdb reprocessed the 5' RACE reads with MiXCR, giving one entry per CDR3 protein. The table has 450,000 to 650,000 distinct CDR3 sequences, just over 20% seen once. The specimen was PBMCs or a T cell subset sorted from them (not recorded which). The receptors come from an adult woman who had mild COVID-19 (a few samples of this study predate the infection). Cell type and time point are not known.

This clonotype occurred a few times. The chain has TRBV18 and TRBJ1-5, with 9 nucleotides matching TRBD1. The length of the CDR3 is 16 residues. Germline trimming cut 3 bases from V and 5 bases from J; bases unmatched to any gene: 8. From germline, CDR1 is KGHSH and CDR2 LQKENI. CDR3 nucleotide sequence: TGTGCCAGCTCACCTCGGACAGGGGCGGTGGATCAGCCCCAGCATTTT. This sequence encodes CASSPRTGAVDQPQHF.

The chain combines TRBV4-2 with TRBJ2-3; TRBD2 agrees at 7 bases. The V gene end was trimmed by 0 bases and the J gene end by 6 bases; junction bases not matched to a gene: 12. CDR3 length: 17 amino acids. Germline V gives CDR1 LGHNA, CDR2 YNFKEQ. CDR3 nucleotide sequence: TGTGCCAGCAGCCAAGATGTCGCCGGCGGGAGATCGGATACGCAGTATTTT. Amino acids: CASSQDVAGGRSDTQYF.

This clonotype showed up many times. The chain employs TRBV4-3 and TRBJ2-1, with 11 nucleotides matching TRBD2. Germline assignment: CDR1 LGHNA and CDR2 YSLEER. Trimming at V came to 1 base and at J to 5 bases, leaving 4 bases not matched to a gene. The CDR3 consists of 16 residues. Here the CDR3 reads CASSQGRGLADNEQFF. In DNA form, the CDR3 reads TGCGCCAGCAGCCAAGGTCGGGGACTAGCGGACAATGAGCAGTTCTTC.

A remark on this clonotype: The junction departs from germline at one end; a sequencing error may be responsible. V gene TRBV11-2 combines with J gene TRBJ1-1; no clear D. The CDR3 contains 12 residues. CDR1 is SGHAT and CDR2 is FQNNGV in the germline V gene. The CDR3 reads CASSNGWGESFF. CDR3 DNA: TGTGCCAGCAGCAACGGTTGGGGTGAATCTTTCTTT.

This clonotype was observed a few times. Written as DNA, the CDR3 is TGCAGCGTTGAAGCAGGGGGTGGTACTGAAGCTTTCTTT. It is translated as CSVEAGGGTEAFF. The rearrangement uses TRBV29-1 and TRBJ1-1, with 7 bases matching TRBD1. CDR3 length: 13 residues. The trim removed 1 base at V and 5 bases at J, leaving 4 bases unmatched. CDR1 and CDR2 from the germline V gene are SQVTM and ANQGSEA.

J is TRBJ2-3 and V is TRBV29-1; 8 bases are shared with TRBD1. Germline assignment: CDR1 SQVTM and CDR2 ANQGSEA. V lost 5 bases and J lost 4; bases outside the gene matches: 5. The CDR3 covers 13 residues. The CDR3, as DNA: TGCAGCGTTAGGGGACAGGTGTCAGATACGCAGTATTTT. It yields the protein CSVRGQVSDTQYF.

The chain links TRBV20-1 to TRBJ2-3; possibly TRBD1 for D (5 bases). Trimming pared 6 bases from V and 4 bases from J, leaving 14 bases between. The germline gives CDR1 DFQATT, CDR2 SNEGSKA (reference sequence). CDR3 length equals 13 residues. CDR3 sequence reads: CSARVGHPDTQYF. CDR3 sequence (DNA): TGCAGTGCCAGGGTGGGCCATCCAGATACGCAGTATTTT.

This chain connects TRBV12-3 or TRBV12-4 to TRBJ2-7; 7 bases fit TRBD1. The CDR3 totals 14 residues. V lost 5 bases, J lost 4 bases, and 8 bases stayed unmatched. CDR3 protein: CASSRTGQTYEQYF. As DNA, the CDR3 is TGTGCCAGCAGTAGGACAGGTCAGACTTACGAGCAGTACTTC.

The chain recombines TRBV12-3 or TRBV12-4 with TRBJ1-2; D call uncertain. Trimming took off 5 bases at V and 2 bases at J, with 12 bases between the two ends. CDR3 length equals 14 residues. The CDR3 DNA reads TGTGCCAGCAGTCCCGGACGGTACAACTATGGCTACACCTTC. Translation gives CASSPGRYNYGYTF.

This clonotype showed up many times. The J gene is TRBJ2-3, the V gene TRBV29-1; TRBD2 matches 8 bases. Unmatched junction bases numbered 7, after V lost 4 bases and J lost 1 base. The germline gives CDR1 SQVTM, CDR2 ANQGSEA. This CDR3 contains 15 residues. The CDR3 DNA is TGCAGCGTTGTTCCTAGCGGGCCGGGCACAGATACGCAGTATTTT. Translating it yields CSVVPSGPGTDTQYF.

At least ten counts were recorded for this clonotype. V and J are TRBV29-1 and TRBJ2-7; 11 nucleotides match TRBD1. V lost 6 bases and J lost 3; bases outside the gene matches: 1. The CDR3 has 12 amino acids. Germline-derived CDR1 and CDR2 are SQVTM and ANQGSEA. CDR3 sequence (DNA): TGCAGCGTGGGGACAGGGGGCTACGAGCAGTACTTC. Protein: CSVGTGGYEQYF.

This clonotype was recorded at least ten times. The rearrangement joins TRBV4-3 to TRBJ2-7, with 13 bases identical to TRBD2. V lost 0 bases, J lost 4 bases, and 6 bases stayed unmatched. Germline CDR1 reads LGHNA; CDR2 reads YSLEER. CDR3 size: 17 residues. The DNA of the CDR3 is TGCGCCAGCAGCCAAGATCTTGGGACTAGCGGGATATACGAGCAGTACTTC. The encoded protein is CASSQDLGTSGIYEQYF.

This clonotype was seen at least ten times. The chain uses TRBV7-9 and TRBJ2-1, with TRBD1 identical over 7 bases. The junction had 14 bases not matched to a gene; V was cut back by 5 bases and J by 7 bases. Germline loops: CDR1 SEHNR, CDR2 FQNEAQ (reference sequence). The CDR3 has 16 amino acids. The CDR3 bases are TGTGCCAGCAGCGTTATGGGACAGCTACTCCAGAATGAGCAGTTCTTC. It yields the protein CASSVMGQLLQNEQFF.

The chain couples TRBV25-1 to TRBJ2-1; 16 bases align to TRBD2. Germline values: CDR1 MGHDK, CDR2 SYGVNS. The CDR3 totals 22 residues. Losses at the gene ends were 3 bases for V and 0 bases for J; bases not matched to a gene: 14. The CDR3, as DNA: TGTGCCAGCAGTGAGCAGACTCCGGGACTAGCGGGAGGGCCGAGCTCCTACAATGAGCAGTTCTTC. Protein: CASSEQTPGLAGGPSSYNEQFF. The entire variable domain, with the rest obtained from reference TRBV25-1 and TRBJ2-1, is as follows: EADIYQTPRYLVIGTGKKITLECSQTMGHDKMYWYQQDPGMELHLIHYSYGVNSTEKGDLSSESTVSRIRTEHFPLTLESARPSHTSQYLCASSEQTPGLAGGPSSYNEQFFGPGTRLTVL.

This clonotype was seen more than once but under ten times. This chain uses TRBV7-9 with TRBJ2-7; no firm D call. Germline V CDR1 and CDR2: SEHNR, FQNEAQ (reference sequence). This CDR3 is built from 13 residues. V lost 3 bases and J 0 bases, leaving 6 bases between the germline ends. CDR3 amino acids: CASSFHSSYEQYF. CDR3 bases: TGTGCCAGCAGCTTCCACAGCTCCTACGAGCAGTACTTC.

CDR3 amino acids: CAWTRGTEAFF. The CDR3 DNA is TGTGCCTGGACCAGGGGAACTGAAGCTTTCTTT. The chain couples TRBV30 to TRBJ1-1; perhaps TRBD1 as D (6 bases). The CDR3 contains 11 residues. CDR1 GTSNPN and CDR2 SVGIG come from the germline V gene (reference sequence). Trimming stripped 4 bases from V and 5 bases from J, with 8 bases between.

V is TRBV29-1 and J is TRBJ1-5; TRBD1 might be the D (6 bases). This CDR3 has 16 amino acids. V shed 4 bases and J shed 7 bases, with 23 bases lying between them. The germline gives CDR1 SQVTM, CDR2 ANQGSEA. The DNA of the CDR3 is TGCAGCGTTGGAGCGGGACCATGGGGGGCGGCGCAGCCCCAGCATTTT. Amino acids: CSVGAGPWGAAQPQHF.

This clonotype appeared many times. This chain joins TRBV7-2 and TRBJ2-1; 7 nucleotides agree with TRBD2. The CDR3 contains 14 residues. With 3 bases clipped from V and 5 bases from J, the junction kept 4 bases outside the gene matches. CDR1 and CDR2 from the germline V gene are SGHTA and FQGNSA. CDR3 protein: CASSFTSAHNEQFF. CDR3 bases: TGTGCCAGCAGCTTTACTAGCGCACACAATGAGCAGTTCTTC.

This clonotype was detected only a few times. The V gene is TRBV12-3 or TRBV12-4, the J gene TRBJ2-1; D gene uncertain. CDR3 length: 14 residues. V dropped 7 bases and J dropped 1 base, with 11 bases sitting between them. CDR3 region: CASTPGPSYNEQFF. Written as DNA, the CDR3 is TGTGCCAGCACCCCCGGGCCGTCCTACAATGAGCAGTTCTTC.

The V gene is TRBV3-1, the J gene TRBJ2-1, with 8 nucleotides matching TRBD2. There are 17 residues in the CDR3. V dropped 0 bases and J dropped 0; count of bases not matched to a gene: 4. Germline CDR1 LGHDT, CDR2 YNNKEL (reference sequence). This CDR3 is CASSQDASGPSYNEQFF. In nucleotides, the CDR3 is TGTGCCAGCAGCCAAGATGCTAGCGGGCCCTCCTACAATGAGCAGTTCTTC.

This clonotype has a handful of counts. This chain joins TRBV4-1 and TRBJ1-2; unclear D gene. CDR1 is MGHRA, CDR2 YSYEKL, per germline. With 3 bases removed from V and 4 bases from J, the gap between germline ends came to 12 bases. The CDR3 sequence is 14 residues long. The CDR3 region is CASSHVDLSYGYTF. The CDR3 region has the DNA TGCGCCAGCAGCCATGTCGACCTATCCTATGGCTACACCTTC.